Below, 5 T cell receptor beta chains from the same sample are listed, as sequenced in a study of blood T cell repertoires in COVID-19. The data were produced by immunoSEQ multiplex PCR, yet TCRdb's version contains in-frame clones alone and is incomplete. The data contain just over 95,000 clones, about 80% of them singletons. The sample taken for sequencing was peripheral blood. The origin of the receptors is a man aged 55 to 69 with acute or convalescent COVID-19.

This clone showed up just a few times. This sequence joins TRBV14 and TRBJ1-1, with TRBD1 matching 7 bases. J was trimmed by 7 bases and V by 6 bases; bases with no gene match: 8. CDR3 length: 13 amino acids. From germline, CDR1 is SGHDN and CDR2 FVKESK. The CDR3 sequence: CASSRPQGVEAFF. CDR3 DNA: TGTGCCAGCAGTCGACCTCAGGGGGTTGAAGCTTTCTTT.

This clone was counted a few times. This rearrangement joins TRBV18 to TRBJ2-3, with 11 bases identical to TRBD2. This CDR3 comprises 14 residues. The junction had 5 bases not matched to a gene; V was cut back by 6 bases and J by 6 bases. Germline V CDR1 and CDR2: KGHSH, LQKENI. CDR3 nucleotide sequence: TGTGCCAGCTCCGGGACTAGCGGTGCGGATACGCAGTATTTT. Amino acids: CASSGTSGADTQYF.

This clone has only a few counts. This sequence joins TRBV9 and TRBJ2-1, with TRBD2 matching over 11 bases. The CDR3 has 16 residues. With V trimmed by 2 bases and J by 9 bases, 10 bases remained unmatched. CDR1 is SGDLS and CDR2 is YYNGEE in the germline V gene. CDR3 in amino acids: CASSVSSGGALGEQFF. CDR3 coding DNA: TGTGCCAGCAGCGTGAGTAGCGGGGGGGCCTTAGGTGAGCAGTTCTTC.

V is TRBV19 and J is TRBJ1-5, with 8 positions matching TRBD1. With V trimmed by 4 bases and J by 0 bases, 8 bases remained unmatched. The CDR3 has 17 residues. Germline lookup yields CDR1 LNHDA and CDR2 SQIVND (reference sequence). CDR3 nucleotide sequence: TGTGCCAGTAGTACGACCGGGACAGGTTATAGCAATCAGCCCCAGCATTTT. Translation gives CASSTTGTGYSNQPQHF.

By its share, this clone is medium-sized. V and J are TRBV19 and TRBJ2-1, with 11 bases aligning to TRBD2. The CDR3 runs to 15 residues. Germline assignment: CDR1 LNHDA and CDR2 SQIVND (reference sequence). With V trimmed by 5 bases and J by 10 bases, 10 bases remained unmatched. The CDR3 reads CASSPTSGSFEEQFF. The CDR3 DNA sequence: TGTGCCAGTAGTCCTACTAGCGGGAGTTTTGAGGAGCAGTTCTTC.